This is a list of T cell receptor beta chains from one sample in a study of T cell responses to AZD1222 COVID-19 vaccine. The protocol was immunoSEQ multiplex PCR, while the TCRdb copy is restricted to in-frame clones and leaves out a portion. The sample consists of 180,000 or so clones, roughly 92% of them appearing once. The source was peripheral blood, collected 28 days after the second AZD1222 dose. These receptors were taken from an adult who received the AZD1222 COVID-19 vaccine. Each CDR3 is given with its conserved first and last residue. The order of the fields is clone size, J gene, D gene, V gene, CDR3 protein, CDR3 DNA. A D gene is named only where the DNA matches it firmly. Clone size is stated in some rows and not others, as once, few, many or a class when expanded.

once TRBJ2-5 . TRBV24-1 CATSDGGRTGAWETQYF TGTGCCACCAGTGATGGCGGCAGGACTGGGGCGTGGGAGACCCAGTACTTC
. TRBJ1-6 TRBD1 TRBV12-3/TRBV12-4 CASSRRQGLALHF TGTGCCAGCAGTAGGCGACAGGGTCTAGCCCTCCACTTT
. TRBJ2-7 TRBD1 TRBV11-2 CASSLGGQEPYEQYF TGTGCCAGCAGCCTAGGAGGACAGGAACCCTACGAGCAGTACTTC
. TRBJ1-6 . TRBV7-2 CASSLRVVDSPLHF TGTGCCAGCAGCTTAAGGGTTGTAGATTCACCCCTCCACTTT
. TRBJ1-3 . TRBV4-1 CASSFAGTSSSGNTIYF TGCGCCAGCAGCTTCGCCGGGACTTCGAGCTCTGGAAACACCATATATTTT
. TRBJ1-4 TRBD1 TRBV5-8 CASSLGDRPGATNEKLFF TGTGCCAGCAGCTTGGGGGACAGGCCAGGGGCAACTAATGAAAAACTGTTTTTT
. TRBJ1-6 TRBD1 TRBV27 CASSWDSLNSPLHF TGTGCCAGCAGTTGGGACAGTCTTAATTCACCCCTCCACTTT
. TRBJ2-2 . TRBV27 CASSPDTGELFF TGTGCCAGCAGCCCGGACACCGGGGAGCTGTTTTTT
. TRBJ2-3 . TRBV5-1 CASQGEGVTDTQYF TGCGCCAGCCAAGGGGAGGGGGTGACAGATACGCAGTATTTT
. TRBJ2-1 TRBD2 TRBV7-9 CASSLGLAGGPEQFF TGTGCCAGCAGCTTAGGACTAGCGGGAGGGCCTGAGCAGTTCTTC
. TRBJ2-3 . TRBV10-3 CAISSDSTSTDTQYF TGTGCCATCAGCTCAGACAGTACTAGCACAGATACGCAGTATTTT
. TRBJ1-4 . TRBV6-1 CASSEQGPGINEKLFF TGTGCCAGCAGTGAACAAGGCCCGGGAATTAATGAAAAACTGTTTTTT
. TRBJ1-3 . TRBV18 CASSRPSSSSGNTIYF TGTGCCAGCTCACGCCCTAGCAGCAGCTCTGGAAACACCATATATTTT
. TRBJ1-6 . TRBV19 CASSMRAENSPLHF TGTGCCAGTAGTATGAGGGCGGAGAATTCACCCCTCCACTTT